Listed here are 16 T cell receptor beta chains from one sample, sequenced in a study of cytotoxic CD8 clonotypes in ibrutinib-treated CLL. The repertoire was sequenced with immunoSEQ multiplex PCR; TCRdb's copy has only in-frame clones and lacks some. Here the sample spans about 40,000 clones, 60% to 75% being singletons. The sample was PBMCs, taken at disease progression, from a patient treated with ibrutinib. These receptors originate from a human donor with chronic lymphocytic leukemia.

The V call is TRBV11-2, the J call TRBJ2-1; 8 bases are shared with TRBD2. V shed 3 bases and J 4 bases; nucleotides not matched to a gene: 8. Germline values: CDR1 SGHAT, CDR2 FQNNGV. CDR3 length equals 16 residues. CDR3 bases: TGTGCCAGCAGCTTCGTTCTTGCGGGAGGTTACAATGAGCAGTTCTTC. Translation: CASSFVLAGGYNEQFF. Variable domain in full (rest from reference TRBV11-2 and TRBJ2-1): EAGVAQSPRYKIIEKRQSVAFWCNPISGHATLYWYQQILGQGPKLLIQFQNNGVVDDSQLPKDRFSAERLKGVDSTLKIQPAKLEDSAVYLCASSFVLAGGYNEQFFGPGTRLTVL.

The chain joins TRBV14 to TRBJ2-4; D is perhaps TRBD1 (5 bases). CDR1 is SGHDN and CDR2 is FVKESK in the germline V gene. V lost 2 bases and J lost 1, with 12 bases in between. This CDR3 contains 16 residues. CDR3 sequence: CASSQSWGRAKNIQYF. CDR3 in DNA: TGTGCCAGCAGCCAATCGTGGGGCCGGGCCAAAAACATTCAGTACTTC.

The CDR3 protein is CASSISGVDTEAFF. The CDR3 DNA is TGTGCCAGTAGTATCTCAGGGGTTGACACTGAAGCTTTCTTT. This rearrangement joins TRBV19 to TRBJ1-1, with D perhaps TRBD1 (6 bases). The V end was cut by 3 bases, the J end by 3 bases, with 11 bases between. This CDR3 has 14 amino acids. The V gene's germline CDR1 is LNHDA and CDR2 SQIVND (reference sequence).

Only one count was recorded for this clone. This chain uses TRBV5-4 with TRBJ2-5; TRBD1 is a possible D gene (5 bases). Germline V gene data show CDR1 as SGHNT and CDR2 as YYREEE (reference sequence). The ends were cut back, 1 base at V and 5 bases at J, with 9 bases in the middle. CDR3 size: 13 residues. CDR3 sequence: CASSLFRVETQYF. The CDR3 DNA reads TGTGCCAGCAGCTTGTTCAGGGTGGAGACCCAGTACTTC.

V gene TRBV15 combines with J gene TRBJ2-1; D is unclear. Trimming took off 2 bases at V and 4 bases at J, with 12 bases between the two ends. This CDR3 contains 15 residues. The germline gives CDR1 LNHNV, CDR2 YYDKDF (reference sequence). CDR3 bases: TGTGCCACCAGCAGACAAGCGCTAAAATACAATGAGCAGTTCTTC. It yields the protein CATSRQALKYNEQFF. Drawing the rest from reference TRBV15 and TRBJ2-1, the complete variable domain is DAMVIQNPRYQVTQFGKPVTLSCSQTLNHNVMYWYQQKSSQAPKLLFHYYDKDFNNEADTPDNFQSRRPNTSFCFLDIRSPGLGDTAMYLCATSRQALKYNEQFFGPGTRLTVL.

The J gene is TRBJ2-1, the V gene TRBV5-1; weak D call: TRBD1 (5 bases). Germline CDR1 SGHRS, CDR2 YFSETQ. This CDR3 is 14 amino acids long. V dropped 1 base and J dropped 5 bases, with 10 bases sitting between them. The DNA of the CDR3 is TGCGCCAGCAGCTTGAGTCAGGGTGACAATGAGCAGTTCTTC. Translating gives CASSLSQGDNEQFF.

The chain couples TRBV13 to TRBJ1-5; D remains ambiguous. The CDR3 covers 13 residues. Trimming left V 5 bases short and J 6 bases short, with 11 bases between. Germline V gene sequence: CDR1 PRHDT, CDR2 FYEKMQ (reference sequence). CDR3 in amino acids: CASSLRSGQPQHF. The DNA for the CDR3 is TGTGCCAGCAGCCTACGCTCGGGTCAGCCCCAGCATTTT.

V and J are TRBV6-5 and TRBJ2-7; D is uncertain. V was pared by 5 bases and J by 2 bases, with 10 bases between. The CDR3 length is 13 residues. Per germline, CDR1 MNHEY and CDR2 SVGAGI. CDR3 coding DNA: TGTGCCAGCAGTGATTGGGTAGCCTACGAGCAGTACTTC. This encodes CASSDWVAYEQYF.

The chain recombines TRBV30 with TRBJ2-3, with 12 bases that match TRBD2. Germline V CDR1 and CDR2: GTSNPN, SVGIG (reference sequence). The CDR3 is 13 amino acids. Trimming removed 7 bases from V and 3 bases from J; junction bases left unmatched: 2. CDR3 region: CASTSGGTDTQYF. The DNA of the CDR3 is TGTGCCTCGACTAGCGGGGGAACAGATACGCAGTATTTT.

The chain has TRBV5-1 and TRBJ2-6, with D perhaps assigned TRBD1 or TRBD2 (5 bases each). Germline CDR1 SGHRS, CDR2 YFSETQ. Trimming removed 4 bases at V and 4 bases at J, with 21 bases between. This CDR3 comprises 18 residues. The chain's CDR3 is CASSRDRGQSGGANVLTF. The DNA for the CDR3 is TGCGCCAGCAGCCGGGACCGAGGCCAGTCGGGAGGGGCCAACGTCCTGACTTTC.

CDR3 protein: CASSPPNQPQHF. Written as DNA, the CDR3 is TGTGCCAGCAGCCCACCCAATCAGCCCCAGCATTTT. V usage is TRBV7-9 and J usage is TRBJ1-5; D gene ambiguous. V was trimmed by 5 bases and J by 3 bases, leaving 5 bases between them. CDR3 length equals 12 residues. Germline CDR1 and CDR2: SEHNR and FQNEAQ (reference sequence).

The chain links TRBV6-5 to TRBJ1-3, with D perhaps matching TRBD1 (6 bases). This CDR3 has 15 residues. Looked up from germline, CDR1 is MNHEY and CDR2 is SVGAGI. Trimming left V 6 bases short and J 3 bases short, with 15 bases between. CDR3 DNA sequence: TGTGCCAGCAGCTTCGAGGGGGGTGGTGGAAACACCATATATTTT. Translated, it gives CASSFEGGGGNTIYF.

The genes are TRBV2 and TRBJ2-7; 12 bases agree with TRBD2. The germline CDR1 and CDR2 sequences are SNHLY and FYNNEI. This CDR3 has 15 residues. V lost 1 base and J lost 5; bases outside the gene matches: 3. CDR3 nucleotides: TGTGCCAGCAGTGAAGTGCTAGCGGGAGGGCACGAGCAGTACTTC. It codes for CASSEVLAGGHEQYF.

This clone has more than one count but fewer than ten. This rearrangement joins TRBV7-9 to TRBJ2-1, with TRBD2 identical over 8 bases. CDR3 length: 16 residues. CDR1 is SEHNR and CDR2 is FQNEAQ in the germline V gene (reference sequence). Trimming removed 5 bases from V and 9 bases from J; junction bases left unmatched: 15. The CDR3 DNA reads as TGTGCCAGCAGCCAGGCGGGGGGTCCCCCAATAAGTGAGCAGTTCTTC. This gives the protein CASSQAGGPPISEQFF. The whole variable domain, filled in from reference TRBV7-9 and TRBJ2-1, reads DTGVSQNPRHKITKRGQNVTFRCDPISEHNRLYWYRQTLGQGPEFLTYFQNEAQLEKSRLLSDRFSAERPKGSFSTLEIQRTEQGDSAMYLCASSQAGGPPISEQFFGPGTRLTVL.

The chain has TRBV18 and TRBJ2-4; no clear D. V lost 6 bases, J lost 0 bases, and 21 bases lay in between. The V gene's germline CDR1 is KGHSH and CDR2 LQKENI. This CDR3 contains 18 residues. The DNA of the CDR3 is TGTGCCAGCTCCCGAAACCCACCGAAAGACACAGCCAAAAACATTCAGTACTTC. It translates to CASSRNPPKDTAKNIQYF.

The gene calls are TRBV5-1 and TRBJ2-7; perhaps TRBD1 as D (7 bases). The CDR3 sequence is 16 residues long. Germline V gene data show CDR1 as SGHRS and CDR2 as YFSETQ. Between the trimmed V and J ends, which lost 5 bases and 7 bases, there was a span of 25 bases. CDR3 region: CASREDAGGTMGEQYF. CDR3 in DNA: TGCGCCAGCAGAGAGGACGCAGGGGGGACAATGGGAGAGCAGTACTTC. Full variable domain (missing parts from reference TRBV5-1 and TRBJ2-7): KAGVTQTPRYLIKTRGQQVTLSCSPISGHRSVSWYQQTPGQGLQFLFEYFSETQRNKGNFPGRFSGRQFSNSRSEMNVSTLELGDSALYLCASREDAGGTMGEQYFGPGTRLTVT.